This entry lists 24 T cell receptor beta chains sequenced from one sample in a study of blood T cells in healthy people across ages. Next came a second PCR, run for about 6 to 12 cycles, which used a sample-barcoded 5' primer along with a J-beta primer mix. TCRdb reanalysed the 5' RACE reads using MiXCR and keeps one entry per CDR3 protein. This sample has approximately 1.5 million distinct CDR3 sequences, with about 32% found just once. What was sequenced was blood. The receptors originated from a young woman in good health.

The V and J genes are TRBV29-1 and TRBJ2-3, with a tentative D call TRBD1 (5 bases). Trimming cost V 4 bases and J 3 bases, with 11 bases left between them. This CDR3 comprises 13 residues. Germline V CDR1 and CDR2: SQVTM, ANQGSEA. CDR3 amino acids: CSVAGRVTDTQYF. In nucleotides, the CDR3 is TGCAGCGTTGCGGGCAGGGTAACAGATACGCAGTATTTT.

This clonotype was observed a handful of times. The rearrangement uses TRBV12-3 or TRBV12-4 and TRBJ2-5; no definite D call. The last part of the DNA fits TRBJ2-7 better; the J call may be wrong. This CDR3 is built from 12 residues. Here the CDR3 reads CASSGDWGEQYF. CDR3 DNA: TGTGCCAGCAGTGGAGACTGGGGCGAGCAGTACTTC.

The gene calls are TRBV7-8 and TRBJ2-7; a possible D gene is TRBD1 (6 bases). V gave up 3 bases and J gave up 12 bases, with 21 bases separating them. This CDR3 spans 14 amino acids. Per the germline V gene, CDR1 is SGHVS and CDR2 is FQNEAQ. CDR3 protein: CASSLGRTVVLGYF. CDR3 DNA sequence: TGTGCCAGCAGCTTGGGGCGGACAGTCGTCCTAGGGTACTTC.

This chain connects TRBV6-5 to TRBJ2-7; tentatively, D is TRBD1 (6 bases). Germline CDR1 and CDR2: MNHEY and SVGAGI. CDR3 length equals 15 residues. Trimming removed 8 bases from V and 0 bases from J, with 17 bases in between. CDR3 protein: CASHRASSGSYEQYF. The CDR3 DNA reads as TGTGCCAGCCACAGGGCCTCGTCCGGCTCCTACGAGCAGTACTTC.

This clonotype occurred many times. The rearrangement joins TRBV5-1 to TRBJ2-3; 7 bases are a match to TRBD1. The J segment lost 0 bases and the V segment lost 4 bases, leaving 5 bases of the junction unmatched. CDR3 size: 15 residues. In germline, CDR1 is SGHRS, CDR2 YFSETQ. CDR3 coding DNA: TGCGCCAGCAGCAAGGGGACAGCTAGCACAGATACGCAGTATTTT. This translates into CASSKGTASTDTQYF.

The chain combines TRBV11-2 with TRBJ1-1; unclear D gene. Per germline, CDR1 SGHAT and CDR2 FQNNGV. V lost 8 bases and J lost 11, with 12 bases in between. CDR3 length: 10 amino acids. CDR3 DNA: TGTGCCAGCTTTGACGGAGGGGCTTTCTTT. This translates into CASFDGGAFF.

This clonotype was seen more than once but under ten times. The CDR3 reads CSARPGTVYGYTF. The CDR3 DNA reads TGCAGTGCTAGACCTGGGACAGTCTATGGCTACACCTTC. The rearrangement joins TRBV20-1 to TRBJ1-2; 7 positions agree with TRBD1. Germline lookup yields CDR1 DFQATT and CDR2 SNEGSKA (reference sequence). V trimming: 2 bases; J trimming: 4 bases; junction bases outside the gene matches: 4. There are 13 residues in the CDR3.

The chain combines TRBV10-2 with TRBJ1-2; D gene ambiguous. The V end lost 3 bases, the J end lost 4 bases, and 12 bases lay between the germline ends. Germline lookup yields CDR1 WSHSY and CDR2 SAAADI. The CDR3 loop spans 14 amino acids. CDR3 region: CASSEISGPYGYTF. In DNA, the CDR3 is TGCGCCAGCAGTGAAATTTCAGGACCCTATGGCTACACCTTC.

This chain links TRBV9 with TRBJ2-5, with D unclear. The CDR3 is 16 amino acids. The V and J ends lost 0 bases and 7 bases respectively, with 19 bases between them. Germline loops: CDR1 SGDLS, CDR2 YYNGEE. The CDR3 nucleotides read TGTGCCAGCAGCGTAGGATACCGGACCTCCTTAGGGACCCAGTACTTC. It yields the protein CASSVGYRTSLGTQYF.

This clonotype was picked up a small number of times. This rearrangement joins TRBV7-9 to TRBJ2-5, with 7 bases matching TRBD1. This CDR3 is built from 15 residues. Germline values: CDR1 SEHNR, CDR2 FQNEAQ (reference sequence). Germline trimming cut 7 bases from V and 2 bases from J; bases unmatched to any gene: 10. CDR3 coding DNA: TGTGCCAGCACCCTGACAGGGATTGGTCAAGAGACCCAGTACTTC. Encoded protein: CASTLTGIGQETQYF. The whole variable domain, filled in from reference TRBV7-9 and TRBJ2-5, reads DTGVSQNPRHKITKRGQNVTFRCDPISEHNRLYWYRQTLGQGPEFLTYFQNEAQLEKSRLLSDRFSAERPKGSFSTLEIQRTEQGDSAMYLCASTLTGIGQETQYFGPGTRLLVL.

The V gene is TRBV7-9, the J gene TRBJ1-5; perhaps TRBD1 as D (5 bases). The length of the CDR3 is 13 residues. Trimming stripped 3 bases from V and 5 bases from J, with 8 bases between. Per the germline V gene, CDR1 is SEHNR and CDR2 is FQNEAQ (reference sequence). The CDR3 DNA follows: TGTGCCAGCAGCTTCGAAGGGGATCAGCCCCAGCATTTT. Its protein is CASSFEGDQPQHF.

This chain uses TRBV30 with TRBJ2-3, with D tentatively TRBD2 (6 bases). This CDR3 region has 14 residues. The germline V gene encodes CDR1 GTSNPN and CDR2 SVGIG (reference sequence). V lost 2 bases to trimming and J lost 2 bases, with 11 bases between them. As DNA, the CDR3 is TGTGCCTGGAGTCGGGCGGGGTACACAGATACGCAGTATTTT. This translates into CAWSRAGYTDTQYF.

The chain uses TRBV24-1 and TRBJ2-3; 9 nucleotides match TRBD1. The germline gives CDR1 KGHDR, CDR2 SFDVKD. This CDR3 spans 17 amino acids. Germline trimming cut 3 bases from V and 3 bases from J; bases unmatched to any gene: 9. In DNA, the CDR3 is TGTGCCACCAGTGATCCCAGGACAGGGACAGGGACAGATACGCAGTATTTT. Its translation is CATSDPRTGTGTDTQYF.

The chain couples TRBV20-1 to TRBJ2-1, with 8 bases lining up with TRBD1. The ends lost 5 bases at V and 4 bases at J; junction bases unmatched: 4. Looked up from germline, CDR1 is DFQATT and CDR2 is SNEGSKA (reference sequence). The CDR3 has 13 amino acids. DNA for the CDR3: TGCAGTGCTCATGGACAGGGTTACAATGAGCAGTTCTTC. Translated: CSAHGQGYNEQFF.

Remarks on this clonotype: This may stem from a read error, because a much larger clone lies one nucleotide away. J is TRBJ2-1 and V is TRBV4-1; 11 bases align to TRBD2. The germline V gene encodes CDR1 MGHRA and CDR2 YSYEKL. This CDR3 is built from 17 residues. In DNA, the CDR3 is TGCGCCGGCAGCCAGACTAGCGGGACCAGCTCCTACAATGAGCAGTTCTTC. Translated: CAGSQTSGTSSYNEQFF.

The count of this clonotype is one. One end of the junction is discordant with germline, which a read error may explain. The V gene is TRBV5-5, the J gene TRBJ2-3, with D maybe TRBD1 (5 bases). This CDR3 is built from 13 residues. CDR1 SGHKS and CDR2 YYEKEE come from the germline V gene (reference sequence). The CDR3 DNA sequence: TGTGCCAACAGCTTCAGCAGGGCAGATACGCAGTATTTT. It yields the protein CANSFSRADTQYF.

J is TRBJ2-2 and V is TRBV15, with 7 bases identical to TRBD2. V lost 5 bases to trimming and J lost 7 bases; unmatched junction nucleotides: 4. The length of the CDR3 is 13 residues. Germline V gene lookup returns CDR1 LNHNV and CDR2 YYDKDF (reference sequence). CDR3 nucleotides: TGTGCCACCAGCGGGAGGGCGGACGGGGAGCTGTTTTTT. Protein product: CATSGRADGELFF.

This chain connects TRBV7-9 to TRBJ2-5; D remains unclear. The end of the DNA aligns better with TRBJ2-7, so the J call may be wrong. This CDR3 is 16 amino acids long. Germline V gene data show CDR1 as SEHNR and CDR2 as FQNEAQ (reference sequence). CDR3 region: CASSSSLRSGNYEQYF. The CDR3 bases are TGTGCCAGCAGCTCTTCGCTGCGGTCTGGAAACTACGAGCAGTACTTC.

The V and J genes are TRBV12-3 or TRBV12-4 and TRBJ2-5, with D hard to call. Trimming removed 1 base at V and 7 bases at J, with 13 bases between. The CDR3 has 14 residues. CDR3 protein: CASSLDPTRGTQYF. CDR3 nucleotides: TGTGCCAGCAGTTTAGACCCCACAAGAGGGACCCAGTACTTC.

This clonotype was detected a few times. An end of the junction differs from the germline gene, which may be a read error. The chain has TRBV2 and TRBJ2-3; D might be TRBD2 (6 bases). Germline V gene lookup returns CDR1 SNHLY and CDR2 FYNNEI. The CDR3 covers 15 residues. Here the CDR3 reads CASSLGGPSTGTQYF. CDR3 bases: TGTGCCAGCAGTCTGGGAGGACCTAGCACAGGTACGCAGTATTTT.

This clonotype was seen more than once but under ten times. This chain connects TRBV11-2 to TRBJ2-5; 11 positions agree with TRBD2. Germline trimming cut 7 bases from V and 5 bases from J; bases unmatched to any gene: 9. Per germline, CDR1 SGHAT and CDR2 FQNNGV. The CDR3 runs 15 residues. CDR3 loop: CASNKLAGEAETQYF. The DNA of the CDR3 is TGTGCCAGCAACAAACTAGCGGGGGAGGCCGAGACCCAGTACTTC.

This clonotype was seen a few times. The rearrangement joins TRBV10-2 to TRBJ1-4; 7 bases align to TRBD1. In germline, CDR1 is WSHSY, CDR2 SAAADI. This CDR3 is 15 amino acids long. Trimming at V came to 1 base and at J to 8 bases, leaving 7 bases not matched to a gene. CDR3 sequence (DNA): TGCGCCAGCAGTGAGTACGCAGGGGGTGGAGAAAAACTGTTTTTT. Encoded protein: CASSEYAGGGEKLFF.

This clonotype was detected only a few times. The gene calls are TRBV4-1 and TRBJ1-5; D not resolved. This CDR3 spans 15 amino acids. Trimming removed 4 bases from V and 0 bases from J, with 10 bases in between. The germline V gene has CDR1 MGHRA and CDR2 YSYEKL. CDR3 sequence (DNA): TGCGCCAGCAGCCCGACGGTCCATAGCAATCAGCCCCAGCATTTT. It is translated as CASSPTVHSNQPQHF.

This clonotype showed up many times. In nucleotides, the CDR3 is TGTGCCAGCAGCAGGGGGACTGAGTACGAGCAGTACTTC. It translates to CASSRGTEYEQYF. The rearrangement joins TRBV7-2 to TRBJ2-7; D may match TRBD1 or TRBD2 (6 bases each). CDR3 length: 13 residues. Trimming took off 5 bases at V and 4 bases at J, with 12 bases between the two ends. Germline V CDR1 and CDR2: SGHTA, FQGNSA.